These 18 T cell receptor beta chains share one sample of origin, sequenced in a study of blood T cell repertoires in COVID-19. Repertoires were generated with immunoSEQ multiplex PCR, while TCRdb's copy carries only in-frame clones and drops some. This sample yields some 69,000 clones, of which 90% are seen a single time; 0.52% belongs to the top ten. The material sequenced was peripheral blood. The receptors come from a man aged 45 to 65 with COVID-19, enrolled during active disease.

The chain employs TRBV6-1 and TRBJ1-6; D might be TRBD1 (5 bases). The CDR3 has 15 amino acids. Germline CDR1 is MNHNS and CDR2 is SASEGT. The V end lost 2 bases, the J end lost 7 bases, and 12 bases lay between the germline ends. The CDR3 protein is CASSEWGRRNSPLHF. The CDR3 DNA is TGTGCCAGCAGTGAATGGGGGAGGCGCAATTCACCCCTCCACTTT.

The chain employs TRBV6-4 and TRBJ2-3, with 10 bases identical to TRBD1. The germline CDR1 and CDR2 sequences are MRHNA and SNTAGT. V trimming: 3 bases; J trimming: 1 base; junction bases outside the gene matches: 4. CDR3 length equals 16 residues. CDR3 protein: CASSETGTGGTDTQYF. The CDR3 DNA sequence: TGTGCCAGCAGTGAGACCGGGACAGGGGGCACAGATACGCAGTATTTT.

The V gene is TRBV2, the J gene TRBJ1-5; 7 nucleotides align to TRBD1. Per germline, CDR1 SNHLY and CDR2 FYNNEI. Losses at the gene ends were 5 bases for V and 2 bases for J; bases not matched to a gene: 6. The CDR3 length is 15 residues. In DNA, the CDR3 is TGTGCCAGCAGTCCGACAGGGTTCGGCAATCAGCCCCAGCATTTT. This encodes CASSPTGFGNQPQHF.

The rearrangement uses TRBV30 and TRBJ2-1, with a possible D match to TRBD1 (6 bases). Germline V gene sequence: CDR1 GTSNPN, CDR2 SVGIG (reference sequence). V shed 1 base and J shed 5 bases, with 12 bases lying between them. The CDR3 loop spans 14 amino acids. The CDR3 sequence: CAWSDTGSNNEQFF. As DNA, the CDR3 is TGTGCCTGGAGTGACACAGGGTCGAACAATGAGCAGTTCTTC.

The J gene is TRBJ1-3, the V gene TRBV12-5; no reliable D call. V gave up 1 base and J gave up 5 bases, with 3 bases separating them. The germline CDR1 and CDR2 sequences are LGHNT and FRNRAP. The CDR3 is made up of 12 amino acids. This CDR3 is CASGLERNTIYF. Here the CDR3 DNA reads TGTGCTAGTGGTTTGGAGCGAAACACCATATATTTT.

The chain links TRBV4-3 to TRBJ2-1; 7 positions agree with TRBD2. J gave up 5 bases and V 6 bases, and 10 bases lay outside the gene matches. CDR1 LGHNA and CDR2 YSLEER come from the germline V gene. The CDR3 runs 15 residues. The DNA of the CDR3 is TGCGCCAGCAGTTTCTCTAGCGGATTTGACAATGAGCAGTTCTTC. As protein: CASSFSSGFDNEQFF.

V usage is TRBV12-5 and J usage is TRBJ2-7, with a possible D match to TRBD2 (6 bases). CDR3 length: 14 residues. Deletions cut 3 bases from V and 9 bases from J, with 18 bases between. Germline CDR1 LGHNT, CDR2 FRNRAP. This chain's CDR3 is CASGFRRASWVQYF. In DNA, the CDR3 is TGTGCTAGTGGTTTCAGGAGGGCTTCTTGGGTGCAGTACTTC. The whole variable domain, filled in from reference TRBV12-5 and TRBJ2-7, reads DARVTQTPRHKVTEMGQEVTMRCQPILGHNTVFWYRQTMMQGLELLAYFRNRAPLDDSGMPKDRFSAEMPDATLATLKIQPSEPRDSAVYFCASGFRRASWVQYFGPGTRLTVT.

This chain links TRBV3-1 (or the pseudogene TRBV3-2) with TRBJ2-7, with 15 bases lining up with TRBD2. The germline CDR1 and CDR2 sequences are LGHDT and YNNKEL (reference sequence). The CDR3 is 15 residues long. With 5 bases clipped from V and 3 bases from J, the junction kept 2 bases outside the gene matches. CDR3 sequence (DNA): TGTGCCAGCAGCTCGGGACTAGCGGGAGGCTACGAGCAGTACTTC. This translates into CASSSGLAGGYEQYF.

As to this clone: This specimen includes other DNA sequences encoding the same CDR3. V usage is TRBV20-1 and J usage is TRBJ1-2; D is undetermined. Germline V lookup: CDR1 DFQATT, CDR2 SNEGSKA (reference sequence). The CDR3 runs 11 residues. Trimming took off 2 bases at V and 2 bases at J, with 3 bases between the two ends. The DNA for the CDR3 is TGCAGTGCTAGACAAAACTATGGCTACACCTTC. It is translated as CSARQNYGYTF.

The gene calls are TRBV29-1 and TRBJ2-4, with D tentatively TRBD1 (5 bases). The ends were cut back, 7 bases at V and 0 bases at J, with 10 bases in the middle. The germline CDR1 and CDR2 sequences are SQVTM and ANQGSEA. The CDR3 totals 13 residues. In nucleotides, the CDR3 is TGCAGCGCGACAGATCTAGCCAAAAACATTCAGTACTTC. It is translated as CSATDLAKNIQYF.

CDR3 sequence (DNA): TGCAGCGTTGAACTCTCCGGGACAGCCCCCCACGAGCAGTACTTC. Its translation: CSVELSGTAPHEQYF. The rearrangement uses TRBV29-1 and TRBJ2-7; TRBD1 matches 7 bases. Germline values: CDR1 SQVTM, CDR2 ANQGSEA. The CDR3 is 15 residues long. The V gene end was trimmed by 2 bases and the J gene end by 5 bases; junction bases not matched to a gene: 12.

The chain couples TRBV7-2 to TRBJ1-6, with 11 bases matching TRBD1. Looked up from germline, CDR1 is SGHTA and CDR2 is FQGNSA. CDR3 size: 16 residues. The V gene end was trimmed by 3 bases and the J gene end by 9 bases; junction bases not matched to a gene: 7. CDR3 coding DNA: TGTGCCAGCAGCTTCCAAGGACAGGGGGCCGTTTCACCCCTCCACTTT. It codes for CASSFQGQGAVSPLHF. The whole variable domain, filled in from reference TRBV7-2 and TRBJ1-6, reads GAGVSQSPSNKVTEKGKDVELRCDPISGHTALYWYRQSLGQGLEFLIYFQGNSAPDKSGLPSDRFSAERTGGSVSTLTIQRTQQEDSAVYLCASSFQGQGAVSPLHFGNGTRLTVT.

CDR3 nucleotides: TGTGCCAGCAGCCAGTCTCGCTCTGGAAACACCATATATTTT. Residues: CASSQSRSGNTIYF. The V gene is TRBV14, the J gene TRBJ1-3; no clear D. Germline V gene sequence: CDR1 SGHDN, CDR2 FVKESK. The CDR3 is made up of 14 amino acids. Trimming stripped 3 bases from V and 0 bases from J, with 6 bases between. Drawing the rest from reference TRBV14 and TRBJ1-3, the complete variable domain is EAGVTQFPSHSVIEKGQTVTLRCDPISGHDNLYWYRRVMGKEIKFLLHFVKESKQDESGMPNNRFLAERTGGTYSTLKVQPAELEDSGVYFCASSQSRSGNTIYFGEGSWLTVV.

This chain joins TRBV18 and TRBJ2-7; 7 nucleotides agree with TRBD1. The V gene end was trimmed by 0 bases and the J gene end by 5 bases; junction bases not matched to a gene: 7. Germline CDR1 and CDR2: KGHSH and LQKENI. The CDR3 loop spans 15 amino acids. The DNA for the CDR3 is TGTGCCAGCTCACCACCAACAGGGGTAGTCCACGAGCAGTACTTC. Amino acids: CASSPPTGVVHEQYF. The complete variable domain, with remaining parts taken from reference TRBV18 and TRBJ2-7, reads NAGVMQNPRHLVRRRGQEARLRCSPMKGHSHVYWYRQLPEEGLKFMVYLQKENIIDESGMPKERFSAEFPKEGPSILRIQQVVRGDSAAYFCASSPPTGVVHEQYFGPGTRLTVT.

This sequence joins TRBV11-3 and TRBJ2-1; maybe TRBD2 (6 bases). The CDR3 is made up of 13 amino acids. V was pared by 5 bases and J by 9 bases, with 14 bases between. Germline CDR1 reads SGHNT; CDR2 reads YENEEA. In nucleotides, the CDR3 is TGTGCCAGCAGCGGCGGGGCGGGATTTGAGCAGTTCTTC. Residues: CASSGGAGFEQFF.

V usage is TRBV19 and J usage is TRBJ2-3; 7 bases fit TRBD2. The J segment lost 0 bases and the V segment lost 6 bases, leaving 12 bases of the junction unmatched. Germline lookup yields CDR1 LNHDA and CDR2 SQIVND (reference sequence). The CDR3 has 17 residues. CDR3 residues: CASRMRASGSSTDTQYF. CDR3 sequence (DNA): TGTGCCAGTAGGATGCGGGCTAGCGGTTCTAGCACAGATACGCAGTATTTT.

The sample holds a few counts of this clone. V is TRBV6-6 and J is TRBJ1-2, with D tentatively TRBD1 (6 bases). Germline loops: CDR1 MNHNY, CDR2 SVGAGI (reference sequence). V was pared by 6 bases and J by 4 bases, with 18 bases between. The CDR3 is 15 residues long. The CDR3: CASSQALGGSYGYTF. The CDR3 DNA reads as TGTGCCAGCAGCCAAGCGTTAGGGGGATCCTATGGCTACACCTTC.

This sequence joins TRBV6-5 and TRBJ2-4; a weak D match, TRBD1 (5 bases). CDR3 length: 16 residues. V lost 2 bases and J 0 bases, leaving 11 bases between the germline ends. Germline loops: CDR1 MNHEY, CDR2 SVGAGI. As DNA, the CDR3 is TGTGCCAGCAGTTACACAGGCAGTCTAGCCAAAAACATTCAGTACTTC. Its protein product is CASSYTGSLAKNIQYF.